The 2 T cell receptor beta chains below were found in one sample sequenced in a study of T cell responses to AZD1222 COVID-19 vaccine. Clones were sequenced by immunoSEQ multiplex PCR, and TCRdb holds only the in-frame ones, with some missing. The repertoire has approximately 84,000 clones, 85% to 90% of them found once; the top ten carry roughly 2.7%. The source was peripheral blood, collected 28 days after the second AZD1222 dose. These receptors originate from an adult who received the AZD1222 COVID-19 vaccine.

The chain joins TRBV2 to TRBJ2-1; TRBD2 aligns across 10 bases. CDR3 length equals 15 residues. Looked up from germline, CDR1 is SNHLY and CDR2 is FYNNEI. J lost 8 bases, V lost 5 bases, and 9 bases had no gene match. In nucleotides, the CDR3 is TGTGCCAGCAGTAGAATTAGCGGGAGGACCGATGAGCAGTTCTTC. Translated: CASSRISGRTDEQFF.

This clone was seen only a few times. This CDR3 is CASSLVGTGYQPQHF. The CDR3 nucleotides are TGTGCCAGCAGCTTAGTGGGGACAGGGTATCAGCCCCAGCATTTT. The V and J genes are TRBV7-2 and TRBJ1-5, with 9 bases identical to TRBD1. The CDR3 length is 15 residues. J was trimmed by 5 bases and V by 1 base; bases with no gene match: 3. Germline V gene lookup returns CDR1 SGHTA and CDR2 FQGNSA.